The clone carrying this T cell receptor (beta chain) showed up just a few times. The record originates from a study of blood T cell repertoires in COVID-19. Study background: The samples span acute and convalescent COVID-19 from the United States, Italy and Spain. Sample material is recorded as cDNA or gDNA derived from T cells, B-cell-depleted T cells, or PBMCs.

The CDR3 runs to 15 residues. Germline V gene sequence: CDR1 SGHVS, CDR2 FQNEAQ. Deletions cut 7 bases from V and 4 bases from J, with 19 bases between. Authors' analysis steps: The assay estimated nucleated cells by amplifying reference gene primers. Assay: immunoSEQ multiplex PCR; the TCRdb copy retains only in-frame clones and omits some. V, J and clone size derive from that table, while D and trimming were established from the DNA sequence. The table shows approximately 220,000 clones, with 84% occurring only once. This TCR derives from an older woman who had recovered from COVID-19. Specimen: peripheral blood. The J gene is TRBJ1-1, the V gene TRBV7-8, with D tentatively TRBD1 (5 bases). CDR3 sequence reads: CASTPLRAGRTEAFF. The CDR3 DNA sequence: TGTGCCAGCACACCACTCCGCGCAGGGCGCACTGAAGCTTTCTTT.